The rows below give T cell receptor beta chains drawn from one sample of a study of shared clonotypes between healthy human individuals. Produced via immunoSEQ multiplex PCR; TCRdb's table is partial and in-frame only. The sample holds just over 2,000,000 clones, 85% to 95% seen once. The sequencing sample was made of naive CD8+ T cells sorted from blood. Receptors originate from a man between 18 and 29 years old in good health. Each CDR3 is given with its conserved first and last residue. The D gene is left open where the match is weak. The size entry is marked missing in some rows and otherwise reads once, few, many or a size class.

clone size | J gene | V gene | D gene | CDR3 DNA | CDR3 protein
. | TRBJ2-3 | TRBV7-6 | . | TGTGCCAGCAGCCTCGGAGCAGGGACGGATACGCAGTATTTT | CASSLGAGTDTQYF
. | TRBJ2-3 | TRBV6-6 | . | TGTGCCAGCCTGAGGGACCCTCTTCTCCCGCAGTATTTT | CASLRDPLLPQYF
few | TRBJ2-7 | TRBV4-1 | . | TGCGCCAGCAGCCCGGACACTTCTCTCTACGAGCAGTACTTC | CASSPDTSLYEQYF
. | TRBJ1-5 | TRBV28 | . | TGTGCCAGCCAACGGGGGTATAGCAATCAGCCCCAGCATTTT | CASQRGYSNQPQHF
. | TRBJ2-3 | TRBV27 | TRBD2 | TGTGCCAGCAGTTCCGACCGACTAGCGGGGCAGGGAACAGATACGCAGTATTTT | CASSSDRLAGQGTDTQYF
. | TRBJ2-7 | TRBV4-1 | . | TGCGCCAGCAGCCCTCGAGGGGATTTCAACGAGCAGTACTTC | CASSPRGDFNEQYF
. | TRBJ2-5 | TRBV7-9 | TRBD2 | TGTGCCAGCAGCTTAGCGCGCGGGGGAGCGGAGACCCAGTACTTC | CASSLARGGAETQYF
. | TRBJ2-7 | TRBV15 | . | TGTGCCACCGGGTCCAGGGGGGCCTACGAGCAGTACTTC | CATGSRGAYEQYF
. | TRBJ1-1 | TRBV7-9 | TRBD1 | TGTGCCAGCGGGACAGGGGAGGGGCACACTGAAGCTTTCTTT | CASGTGEGHTEAFF
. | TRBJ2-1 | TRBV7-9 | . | TGTGCCAGCACCTTGGTGGCCGCCTACAATGAGCAGTTCTTC | CASTLVAAYNEQFF
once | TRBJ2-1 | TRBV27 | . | TGTGCCAGCAGTTCGCAGGACAATGAGCAGTTCTTC | CASSSQDNEQFF
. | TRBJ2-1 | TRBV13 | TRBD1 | TGTGCCAGCAGCGGACAGGGCAGCTCCTACAATGAGCAGTTCTTC | CASSGQGSSYNEQFF
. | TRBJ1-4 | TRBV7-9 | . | TGTGCCAGCAGCCCGGGCCGTGGGGGGGCTGAAGAAAAACTGTTTTTT | CASSPGRGGAEEKLFF